Following are 26 T cell receptor beta chains from one sample sequenced in a study of post-analysis software for immune sequencing data. Overall study results and limits: About 5 TRBV segments were significantly more frequent in patients than in controls. TRBV5-6, TRBV5-1 and TRBV20-1 were among these segments.

For these receptors, no antigen is known. Each TCR beta cDNA library carried unique molecular identifiers. MiXCR, applied by TCRdb to the PCR reads, yields one record per CDR3 protein. The repertoire includes hundreds of thousands of distinct CDR3 sequences, 25% to 30% of them detected once, and roughly 0.54% sits in the top ten. The sequenced sample consisted of blood. The receptor source for this set is a girl between 5 and 17 years old with multiple sclerosis.

The V call is TRBV28, the J call TRBJ2-1; 7 nucleotides align to TRBD1. The V segment lost 5 bases and the J segment 0 bases; nucleotides outside the gene matches: 10. The CDR3 has 17 residues. Germline values: CDR1 MDHEN, CDR2 SYDVKM. In DNA form, the CDR3 reads TGTGCCAGCAGTCCCTCCCGGACAGGTAGCTCCTACAATGAGCAGTTCTTC. It codes for CASSPSRTGSSYNEQFF.

The gene calls are TRBV19 and TRBJ2-5, with TRBD2 as a possible D gene (6 bases). CDR3 length: 13 amino acids. Germline V gene lookup returns CDR1 LNHDA and CDR2 SQIVND (reference sequence). Between the trimmed V and J ends, which lost 4 bases and 9 bases, there was a span of 15 bases. The CDR3 reads CASSKRLREAQYF. Written as DNA, the CDR3 is TGTGCCAGTAGTAAACGATTGAGGGAGGCCCAGTACTTC.

This chain joins TRBV5-1 and TRBJ1-2; no definite D call. With 4 bases removed from V and 5 bases from J, the gap between germline ends came to 9 bases. Germline values: CDR1 SGHRS, CDR2 YFSETQ. There are 12 residues in the CDR3. The CDR3 coding sequence is TGCGCCAGCAGCGCCCGGGAATATGGCTACACCTTC. Translation: CASSAREYGYTF.

The rearrangement uses TRBV6-5 and TRBJ1-2; D may be TRBD1 (6 bases). Germline CDR1 and CDR2: MNHEY and SVGAGI. Trimming shortened V by 7 bases and J by 3 bases, and 18 bases separated the two germline ends. The CDR3 spans 15 residues. CDR3 sequence reads: CASTEQGRSDYGYTF. The CDR3 coding sequence is TGTGCCAGCACCGAACAGGGTCGTAGTGACTATGGCTACACCTTC.

This clonotype has just one count. The chain joins TRBV28 to TRBJ1-5; no definite D call. Trimming took off 5 bases at V and 6 bases at J, with 23 bases between the two ends. Germline V gene sequence: CDR1 MDHEN, CDR2 SYDVKM. This CDR3 has 17 amino acids. This CDR3 is CASSRGGVPNRRQPQHF. Here the CDR3 DNA reads TGTGCCAGCAGTCGTGGCGGGGTCCCCAACCGCCGTCAGCCCCAGCATTTT.

The genes are TRBV5-1 and TRBJ2-1, with 13 bases that match TRBD2. This CDR3 region has 15 residues. The V gene's germline CDR1 is SGHRS and CDR2 YFSETQ. After removal of 4 bases from V and 8 bases from J, the junction contained 6 bases not matched to a gene. The CDR3 sequence: CASSVGTSGTYEQFF. The CDR3 nucleotides are TGCGCCAGCAGCGTGGGGACTAGCGGGACCTATGAGCAGTTCTTC. The full variable domain, in which reference TRBV5-1 and TRBJ2-1 provide the parts outside the CDR3, is KAGVTQTPRYLIKTRGQQVTLSCSPISGHRSVSWYQQTPGQGLQFLFEYFSETQRNKGNFPGRFSGRQFSNSRSEMNVSTLELGDSALYLCASSVGTSGTYEQFFGPGTRLTVL.

The V and J genes are TRBV5-1 and TRBJ2-4; D ambiguous. The end of the DNA fits TRBJ2-7 better, so the J call may be wrong. The CDR3 spans 15 residues. Germline V gives CDR1 SGHRS, CDR2 YFSETQ. In nucleotides, the CDR3 is TGCGCCAGCAGCTTGGGGGAATCGAGTTACTACGAGCAGTACTTC. This sequence encodes CASSLGESSYYEQYF.

V and J are TRBV24-1 and TRBJ2-3; TRBD1 aligns across 8 bases. Germline V lookup: CDR1 KGHDR, CDR2 SFDVKD. This CDR3 has 19 residues. V trimming: 0 bases; J trimming: 4 bases; junction bases outside the gene matches: 14. The CDR3: CATSDLHRDRKIGADTQYF. CDR3 DNA sequence: TGTGCCACCAGTGATTTGCATCGGGACAGGAAGATCGGGGCAGATACGCAGTATTTT.

This clonotype was detected only a few times. The chain is built from TRBV5-1 and TRBJ2-5, with TRBD2 matching 10 bases. V was pared by 4 bases and J by 10 bases, with 10 bases of the junction left unmatched. Per the germline V gene, CDR1 is SGHRS and CDR2 is YFSETQ. The CDR3 has 14 amino acids. The CDR3 region is CASSPSSGRWGQYF. CDR3 sequence (DNA): TGCGCCAGCAGCCCAAGTAGCGGGAGGTGGGGCCAGTACTTC.

This clonotype was recorded at least ten times. The chain joins TRBV7-6 to TRBJ2-5; 13 bases fit TRBD2. Trimming cost V 5 bases and J 5 bases; bases outside gene matches: 14. Germline values: CDR1 SGHVS, CDR2 FNYEAQ. The length of the CDR3 is 18 residues. CDR3 loop: CASSPRLAGGISGETQYF. CDR3 DNA sequence: TGTGCCAGCAGCCCGCGACTAGCGGGGGGCATTTCGGGTGAGACCCAGTACTTC.

The chain is built from TRBV18 and TRBJ2-7; D gene unclear. Trimming took off 5 bases at V and 4 bases at J, with 9 bases between the two ends. CDR3 length equals 12 residues. Per the germline V gene, CDR1 is KGHSH and CDR2 is LQKENI. The CDR3 sequence is CASSTERYEQYF. The CDR3 region has the DNA TGTGCCAGCTCAACGGAGAGATACGAGCAGTACTTC.

This clonotype has only a few counts. The chain employs TRBV20-1 and TRBJ2-5, with D perhaps TRBD2 (7 bases). The CDR3 is 14 residues long. Between the trimmed V and J ends, which lost 6 bases and 2 bases, there was a span of 16 bases. Germline V gene data show CDR1 as DFQATT and CDR2 as SNEGSKA (reference sequence). CDR3 nucleotide sequence: TGCAGTGCCCCACGGGGGGACACTCAAGAGACCCAGTACTTC. This encodes CSAPRGDTQETQYF.

This clonotype was picked up one time. The chain combines TRBV29-1 with TRBJ2-3; no clear D. Trimming shortened V by 2 bases and J by 1 base, and 10 bases separated the two germline ends. CDR3 size: 14 residues. The germline CDR1 and CDR2 sequences are SQVTM and ANQGSEA. This chain's CDR3 is CSVEYSGGTDTQYF. The CDR3 nucleotides are TGCAGCGTTGAATACTCTGGGGGCACAGATACGCAGTATTTT.

V and J are TRBV6-2 or TRBV6-3 and TRBJ2-6; D is unresolved. V lost 6 bases and J lost 0, with 15 bases in between. The CDR3 has 17 amino acids. Per germline, CDR1 MNHEY and CDR2 SVGEGT. The CDR3 is CASRQTLIDSGANVLTF. DNA of the CDR3: TGTGCCAGCAGACAGACACTAATCGACTCTGGGGCCAACGTCCTGACTTTC.

As concerns this clonotype: A read error may produce the germline difference seen at one junction end. V usage is TRBV11-2 and J usage is TRBJ2-5; possibly TRBD1 or TRBD2 for D (5 bases each). Germline V gene sequence: CDR1 SGHAT, CDR2 FQNNGV. This CDR3 has 15 amino acids. The CDR3 DNA sequence: TGTGCCAGCAGCCCCGGGGCAATTCCTCAAGAGGCCCAGTACTTC. Translated, it gives CASSPGAIPQEAQYF.

This clonotype was seen a few times. With a much larger clone just one base away, this may be a read error. J is TRBJ2-5 and V is TRBV5-1; D may match TRBD1 or TRBD2 (5 bases each). V shed 1 base and J shed 11 bases, with 21 bases lying between them. The CDR3 consists of 15 residues. Germline V CDR1 and CDR2: SGHRS, YFSETQ. Written as DNA, the CDR3 is TGCGCCAGCAGCTTGCGGCTAGCAGGGTACAATGAGCAGTACTTC. It codes for CASSLRLAGYNEQYF.

This clonotype was detected only a few times. This rearrangement joins TRBV6-2 or TRBV6-3 to TRBJ2-1, with a weak D call TRBD2 (6 bases). The CDR3 extends over 14 amino acids. The germline CDR1 and CDR2 sequences are MNHEY and SVGEGT. The V and J ends lost 2 bases and 9 bases respectively, with 14 bases between them. The CDR3 region has the DNA TGTGCCAGCAGTTACGGAGGAGGGAGACCTGAGCAGTTCTTC. Translation gives CASSYGGGRPEQFF.

J is TRBJ2-1 and V is TRBV10-3; 10 positions match TRBD2. In germline, CDR1 is ENHRY, CDR2 SYGVKD. The CDR3 loop spans 16 amino acids. J was trimmed by 6 bases and V by 2 bases; bases with no gene match: 7. CDR3 nucleotide sequence: TGTGCCATCAGTGAGGGAGGTAGCGGGAGGCCCAATGAGCAGTTCTTC. Translating it yields CAISEGGSGRPNEQFF.

This chain connects TRBV28 to TRBJ2-1; perhaps D is TRBD1 or TRBD2 (5 bases each). V gave up 6 bases and J gave up 0 bases, with 9 bases separating them. Germline CDR1 is MDHEN and CDR2 is SYDVKM. This CDR3 contains 14 residues. CDR3 DNA sequence: TGTGCCAGCAGAGAGGGGAGCTCCTACAATGAGCAGTTCTTC. As protein: CASREGSSYNEQFF.

This clonotype was detected a few times. The chain combines TRBV6-5 with TRBJ2-1; TRBD2 agrees at 8 bases. This CDR3 has 15 amino acids. Germline V gives CDR1 MNHEY, CDR2 SVGAGI. The V segment lost 9 bases and the J segment 2 bases; nucleotides outside the gene matches: 9. The CDR3: CASLSRGGPYNEQFF. DNA of the CDR3: TGTGCCAGTCTCTCCCGGGGGGGACCCTACAATGAGCAGTTCTTC.

The chain couples TRBV7-2 to TRBJ2-7; D is unresolved. Trimming cost V 1 base and J 2 bases, with 12 bases left between them. This CDR3 has 15 residues. The V gene's germline CDR1 is SGHTA and CDR2 FQGNSA. The CDR3 loop reads CASSLDLWQPYEQYF. The CDR3 DNA sequence: TGTGCCAGCAGCTTAGATTTGTGGCAGCCCTACGAGCAGTACTTC. The entire variable domain, with the rest obtained from reference TRBV7-2 and TRBJ2-7, is as follows: GAGVSQSPSNKVTEKGKDVELRCDPISGHTALYWYRQSLGQGLEFLIYFQGNSAPDKSGLPSDRFSAERTGGSVSTLTIQRTQQEDSAVYLCASSLDLWQPYEQYFGPGTRLTVT.

This clonotype has only a few counts. This chain uses TRBV6-2 or TRBV6-3 with TRBJ2-5; D not certain. The J call may be mistaken, given a closer DNA end match to TRBJ2-7. This CDR3 region has 16 residues. CDR1 MNHEY and CDR2 SVGEGT come from the germline V gene. The CDR3 loop is CASSYSAPPLEGEQYF. For the CDR3, the DNA is TGTGCCAGCAGTTATTCGGCCCCACCATTGGAAGGCGAGCAGTACTTC.

This clonotype was observed a handful of times. The V and J genes are TRBV7-9 and TRBJ2-7; weak D call: TRBD2 (6 bases). CDR1 and CDR2 (germline): SEHNR, FQNEAQ (reference sequence). V gave up 5 bases and J gave up 6 bases, with 11 bases separating them. The CDR3 is 12 residues long. CDR3 region: CASSPGLLEQYF. The CDR3 DNA is TGTGCCAGCAGCCCGGGACTGCTCGAGCAGTACTTC.

The chain uses TRBV6-2 or TRBV6-3 and TRBJ2-1; D may be TRBD1 or TRBD2 (6 bases each). Germline V lookup: CDR1 MNHEY, CDR2 SVGEGT. The CDR3 is made up of 18 amino acids. Trimming stripped 7 bases from V and 6 bases from J, with 28 bases between. CDR3 region: CASITGAKLGSQRNEQFF. CDR3 DNA sequence: TGTGCCAGCATTACGGGGGCCAAACTAGGTTCTCAGCGCAATGAGCAGTTCTTC.

This clonotype occurred a few times. The chain links TRBV20-1 to TRBJ2-3; 7 positions agree with TRBD1. The CDR3 is 16 amino acids. Germline V gene sequence: CDR1 DFQATT, CDR2 SNEGSKA (reference sequence). V shed 5 bases and J 1 base; nucleotides not matched to a gene: 12. The CDR3 nucleotides are TGCAGTGCTGTTGGGGACCCCGGGACAGGCACAGATACGCAGTATTTT. It codes for CSAVGDPGTGTDTQYF.

The table lists this clonotype with a few counts. A junction boundary mismatches the germline segment, possibly from a read error. The chain couples TRBV3-1 to TRBJ1-1; the match to TRBD1 covers 7 bases. CDR3 size: 15 residues. Germline V gene sequence: CDR1 LGHDT, CDR2 YNNKEL (reference sequence). The CDR3 nucleotides read TGTGCCAGCGGCCAAGGGGGCTTGGGGGGAACTGAAGCTTTCTTT. It is translated as CASGQGGLGGTEAFF.